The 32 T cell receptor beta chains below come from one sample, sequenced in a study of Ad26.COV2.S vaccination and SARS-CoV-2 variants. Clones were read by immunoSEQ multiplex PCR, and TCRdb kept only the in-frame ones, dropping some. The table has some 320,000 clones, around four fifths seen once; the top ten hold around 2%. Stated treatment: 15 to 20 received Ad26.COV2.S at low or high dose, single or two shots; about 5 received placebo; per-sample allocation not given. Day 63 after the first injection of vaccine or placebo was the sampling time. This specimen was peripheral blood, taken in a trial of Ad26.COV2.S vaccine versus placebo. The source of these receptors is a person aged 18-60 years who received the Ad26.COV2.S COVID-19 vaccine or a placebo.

The chain's CDR3 is CASSYRGRNTEAFF. The CDR3 DNA reads TGTGCCAGCAGTTACAGGGGGCGGAACACTGAAGCTTTCTTT. The rearrangement joins TRBV6-5 to TRBJ1-1; TRBD1 matches 7 bases. The germline CDR1 and CDR2 sequences are MNHEY and SVGAGI. V lost 2 bases and J lost 1; bases outside the gene matches: 1. The CDR3 runs to 14 residues.

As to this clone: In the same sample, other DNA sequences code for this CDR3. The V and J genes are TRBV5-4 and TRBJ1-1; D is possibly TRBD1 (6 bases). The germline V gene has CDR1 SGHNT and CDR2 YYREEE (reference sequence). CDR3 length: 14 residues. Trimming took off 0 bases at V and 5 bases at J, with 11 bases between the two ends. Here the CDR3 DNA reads TGTGCCAGCAGCTTGGGAGGGGGACGGACTGAAGCTTTCTTT. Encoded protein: CASSLGGGRTEAFF.

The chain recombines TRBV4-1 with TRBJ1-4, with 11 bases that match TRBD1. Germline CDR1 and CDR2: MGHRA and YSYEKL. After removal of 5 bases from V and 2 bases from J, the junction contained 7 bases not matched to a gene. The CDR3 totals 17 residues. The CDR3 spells CASSSRDRGNTNEKLFF. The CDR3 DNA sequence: TGCGCCAGCAGCTCCCGGGACAGGGGGAACACTAATGAAAAACTGTTTTTT.

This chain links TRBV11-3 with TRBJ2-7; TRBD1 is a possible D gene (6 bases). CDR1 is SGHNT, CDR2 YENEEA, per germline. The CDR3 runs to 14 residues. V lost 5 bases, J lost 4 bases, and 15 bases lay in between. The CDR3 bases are TGTGCCAGCAGCCCACCCCGACAGGCATACGAGCAGTACTTC. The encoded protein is CASSPPRQAYEQYF.

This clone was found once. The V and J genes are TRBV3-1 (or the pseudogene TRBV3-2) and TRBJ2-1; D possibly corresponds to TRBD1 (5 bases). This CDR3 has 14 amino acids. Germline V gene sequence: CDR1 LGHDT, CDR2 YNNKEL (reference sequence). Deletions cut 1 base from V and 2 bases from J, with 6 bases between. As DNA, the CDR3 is TGTGCCAGCAGCCAAGCACAGGCCTACAATGAGCAGTTCTTC. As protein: CASSQAQAYNEQFF.

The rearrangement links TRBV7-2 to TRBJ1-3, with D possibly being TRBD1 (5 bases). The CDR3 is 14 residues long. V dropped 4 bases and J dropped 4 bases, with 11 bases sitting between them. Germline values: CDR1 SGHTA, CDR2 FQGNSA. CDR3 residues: CASSSGTTGNTIYF. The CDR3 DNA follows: TGTGCCAGCAGCTCCGGGACTACCGGAAACACCATATATTTT.

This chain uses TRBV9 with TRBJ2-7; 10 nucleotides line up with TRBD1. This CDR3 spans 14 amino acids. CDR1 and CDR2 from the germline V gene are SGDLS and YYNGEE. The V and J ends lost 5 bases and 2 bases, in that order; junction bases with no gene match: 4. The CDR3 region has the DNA TGTGCCAGCAGTGGGACAGGGGATACCTACGAGCAGTACTTC. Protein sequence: CASSGTGDTYEQYF.

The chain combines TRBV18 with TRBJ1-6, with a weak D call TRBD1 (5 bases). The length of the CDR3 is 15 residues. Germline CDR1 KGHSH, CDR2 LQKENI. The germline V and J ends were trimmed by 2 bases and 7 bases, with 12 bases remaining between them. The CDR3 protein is CASSPSGATNSPLHF. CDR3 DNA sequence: TGTGCCAGCTCACCAAGCGGGGCGACAAATTCACCCCTCCACTTT.

The CDR3 nucleotides read TGTGCCAGTAGTACTCCGGAGGGAGGAATAAATGAAAAACTGTTTTTT. Its protein product is CASSTPEGGINEKLFF. The chain is built from TRBV19 and TRBJ1-4, with D uncertain. V lost 4 bases and J 5 bases, leaving 17 bases between the germline ends. Per germline, CDR1 LNHDA and CDR2 SQIVND (reference sequence). The CDR3 is 16 amino acids.

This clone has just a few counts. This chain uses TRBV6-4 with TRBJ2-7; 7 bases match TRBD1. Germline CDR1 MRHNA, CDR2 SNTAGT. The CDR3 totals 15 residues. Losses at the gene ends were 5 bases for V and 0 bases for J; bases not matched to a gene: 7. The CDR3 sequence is CASSLQGDTSYEQYF. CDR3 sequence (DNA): TGTGCCAGCAGTTTGCAGGGGGACACCTCCTACGAGCAGTACTTC.

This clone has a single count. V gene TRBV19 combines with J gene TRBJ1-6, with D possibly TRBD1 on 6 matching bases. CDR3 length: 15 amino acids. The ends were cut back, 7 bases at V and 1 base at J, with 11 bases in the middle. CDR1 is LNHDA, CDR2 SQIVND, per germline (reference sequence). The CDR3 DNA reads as TGTGCCAGTACAGGGGAATGGTCCTATAATTCACCCCTCCACTTT. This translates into CASTGEWSYNSPLHF.

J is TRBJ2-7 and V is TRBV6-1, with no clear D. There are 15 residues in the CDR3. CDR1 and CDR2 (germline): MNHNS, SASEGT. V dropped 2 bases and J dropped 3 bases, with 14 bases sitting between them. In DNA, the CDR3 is TGTGCCAGCAGTGAACAGATGAGCACCCGCTACGAGCAGTACTTC. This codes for CASSEQMSTRYEQYF.

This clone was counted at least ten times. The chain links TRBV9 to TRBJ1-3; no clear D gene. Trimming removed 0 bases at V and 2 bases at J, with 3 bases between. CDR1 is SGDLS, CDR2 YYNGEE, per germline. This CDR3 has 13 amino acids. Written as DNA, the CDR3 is TGTGCCAGCAGCGTAGCTACTGGAAACACCATATATTTT. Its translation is CASSVATGNTIYF.

CDR3 nucleotide sequence: TGTGCCAGCAGCTTAGAGCACACTGAAGCTTTCTTT. Amino acid sequence: CASSLEHTEAFF. This chain joins TRBV7-9 and TRBJ1-1; D is unclear. V was pared by 1 base and J by 3 bases, with 3 bases between. The CDR3 length is 12 residues. Germline V gene lookup returns CDR1 SEHNR and CDR2 FQNEAQ (reference sequence).

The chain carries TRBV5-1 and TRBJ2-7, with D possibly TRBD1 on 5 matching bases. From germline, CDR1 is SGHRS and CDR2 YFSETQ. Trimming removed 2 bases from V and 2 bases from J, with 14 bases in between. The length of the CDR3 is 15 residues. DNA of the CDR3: TGCGCCAGCAGCTTTCGTGCAGGGATGGCCTACGAGCAGTACTTC. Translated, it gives CASSFRAGMAYEQYF.

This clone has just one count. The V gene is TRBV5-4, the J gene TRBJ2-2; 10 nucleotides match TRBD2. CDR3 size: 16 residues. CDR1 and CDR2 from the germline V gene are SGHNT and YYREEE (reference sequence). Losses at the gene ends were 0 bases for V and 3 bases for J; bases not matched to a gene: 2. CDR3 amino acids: CASSLASGGYTGELFF. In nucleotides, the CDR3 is TGTGCCAGCAGCTTGGCTAGCGGGGGCTACACCGGGGAGCTGTTTTTT.

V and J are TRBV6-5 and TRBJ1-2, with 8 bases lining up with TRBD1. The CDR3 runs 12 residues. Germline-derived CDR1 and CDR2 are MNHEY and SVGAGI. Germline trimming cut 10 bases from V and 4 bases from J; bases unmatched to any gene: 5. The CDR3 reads CATLDRAYGYTF. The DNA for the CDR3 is TGTGCCACTTTGGACAGGGCCTATGGCTACACCTTC.

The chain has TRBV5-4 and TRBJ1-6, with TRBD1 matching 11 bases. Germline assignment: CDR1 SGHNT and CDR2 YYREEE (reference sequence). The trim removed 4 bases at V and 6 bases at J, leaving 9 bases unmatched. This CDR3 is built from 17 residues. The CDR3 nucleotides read TGTGCCAGCAGCAACCCGGACAGGGGGCTGACTAATTCACCCCTCCACTTT. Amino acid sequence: CASSNPDRGLTNSPLHF.

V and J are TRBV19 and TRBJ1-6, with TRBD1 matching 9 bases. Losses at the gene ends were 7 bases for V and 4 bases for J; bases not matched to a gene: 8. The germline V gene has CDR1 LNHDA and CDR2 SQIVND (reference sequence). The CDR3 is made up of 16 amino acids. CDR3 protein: CASTDQGTGYNSPLHF. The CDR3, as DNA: TGTGCCAGTACCGATCAAGGGACAGGGTATAATTCACCCCTCCACTTT. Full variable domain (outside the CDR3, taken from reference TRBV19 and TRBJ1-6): DGGITQSPKYLFRKEGQNVTLSCEQNLNHDAMYWYRQDPGQGLRLIYYSQIVNDFQKGDIAEGYSVSREKKESFPLTVTSAQKNPTAFYLCASTDQGTGYNSPLHFGNGTRLTVT.

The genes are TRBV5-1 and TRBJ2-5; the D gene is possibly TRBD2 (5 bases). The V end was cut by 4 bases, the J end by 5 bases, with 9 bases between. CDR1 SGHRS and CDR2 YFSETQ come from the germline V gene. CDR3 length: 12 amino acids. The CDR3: CASSLRGETQYF. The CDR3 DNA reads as TGCGCCAGCAGCCTCCGAGGGGAGACCCAGTACTTC.

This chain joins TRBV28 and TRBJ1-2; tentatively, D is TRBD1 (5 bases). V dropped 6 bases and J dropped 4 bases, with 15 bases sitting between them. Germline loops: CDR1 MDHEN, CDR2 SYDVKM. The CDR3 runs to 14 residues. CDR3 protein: CASRTMRDGYGYTF. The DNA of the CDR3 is TGTGCCAGCAGAACCATGAGGGACGGCTATGGCTACACCTTC.

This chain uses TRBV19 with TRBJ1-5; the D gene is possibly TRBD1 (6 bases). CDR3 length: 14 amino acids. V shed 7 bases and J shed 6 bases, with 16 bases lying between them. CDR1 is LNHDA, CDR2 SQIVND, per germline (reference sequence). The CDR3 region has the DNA TGTGCCAGTACTAACCGGGGGCTAAGTCAGCCCCAGCATTTT. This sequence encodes CASTNRGLSQPQHF. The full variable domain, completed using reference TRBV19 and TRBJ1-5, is DGGITQSPKYLFRKEGQNVTLSCEQNLNHDAMYWYRQDPGQGLRLIYYSQIVNDFQKGDIAEGYSVSREKKESFPLTVTSAQKNPTAFYLCASTNRGLSQPQHFGDGTRLSIL.

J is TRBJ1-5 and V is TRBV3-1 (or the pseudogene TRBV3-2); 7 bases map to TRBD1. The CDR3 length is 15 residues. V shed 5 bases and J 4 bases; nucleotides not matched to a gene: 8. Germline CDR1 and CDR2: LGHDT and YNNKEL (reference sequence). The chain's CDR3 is CASSGGTATNQPQHF. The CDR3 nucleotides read TGTGCCAGCAGCGGCGGGACAGCCACAAATCAGCCCCAGCATTTT.

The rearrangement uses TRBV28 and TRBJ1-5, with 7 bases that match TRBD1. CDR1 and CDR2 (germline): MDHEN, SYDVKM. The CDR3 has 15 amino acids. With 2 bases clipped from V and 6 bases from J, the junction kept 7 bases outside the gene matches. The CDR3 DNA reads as TGTGCCAGCAGTTTAGGTTTGGGACAGACTCAGCCCCAGCATTTT. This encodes CASSLGLGQTQPQHF. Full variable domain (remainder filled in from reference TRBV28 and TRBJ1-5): DVKVTQSSRYLVKRTGEKVFLECVQDMDHENMFWYRQDPGLGLRLIYFSYDVKMKEKGDIPEGYSVSREKKERFSLILESASTNQTSMYLCASSLGLGQTQPQHFGDGTRLSIL.

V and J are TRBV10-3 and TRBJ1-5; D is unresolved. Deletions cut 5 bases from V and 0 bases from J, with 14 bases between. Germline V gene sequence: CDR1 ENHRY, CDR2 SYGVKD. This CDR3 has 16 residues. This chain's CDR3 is CAISSSGINSNQPQHF. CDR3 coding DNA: TGTGCCATCAGTTCGTCGGGGATTAATAGCAATCAGCCCCAGCATTTT.

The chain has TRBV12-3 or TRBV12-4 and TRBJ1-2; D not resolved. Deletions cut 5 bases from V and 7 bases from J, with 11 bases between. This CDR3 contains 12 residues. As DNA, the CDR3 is TGTGCCAGCAGTCGGGCAGTACTTGGCTACACCTTC. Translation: CASSRAVLGYTF.

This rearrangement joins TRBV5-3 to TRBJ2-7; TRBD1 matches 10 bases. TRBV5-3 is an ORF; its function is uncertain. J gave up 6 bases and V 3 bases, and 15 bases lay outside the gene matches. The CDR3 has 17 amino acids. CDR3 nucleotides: TGTGCCAGAAGCTCTCCGACAGGGGGCACAGTTTTGGGCGAGCAGTACTTC. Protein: CARSSPTGGTVLGEQYF.

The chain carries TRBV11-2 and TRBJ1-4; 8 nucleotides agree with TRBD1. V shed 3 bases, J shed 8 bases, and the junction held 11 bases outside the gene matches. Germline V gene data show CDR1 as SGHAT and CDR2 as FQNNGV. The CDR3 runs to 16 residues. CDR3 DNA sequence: TGTGCCAGCAGCTTCTACCCGGACAGGGTTTGGGAAAAACTGTTTTTT. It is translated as CASSFYPDRVWEKLFF.

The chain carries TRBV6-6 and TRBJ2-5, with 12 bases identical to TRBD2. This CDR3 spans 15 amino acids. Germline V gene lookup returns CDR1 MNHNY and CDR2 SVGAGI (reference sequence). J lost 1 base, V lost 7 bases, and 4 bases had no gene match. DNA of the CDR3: TGTGCCAGCACCCAGGGACTAGCGGGCCAAGAGACCCAGTACTTC. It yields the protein CASTQGLAGQETQYF.

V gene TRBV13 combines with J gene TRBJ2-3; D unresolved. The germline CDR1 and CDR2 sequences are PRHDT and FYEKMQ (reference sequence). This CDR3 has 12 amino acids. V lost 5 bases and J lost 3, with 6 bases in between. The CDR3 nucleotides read TGTGCCAGCAGCGTATTGACAGATACGCAGTATTTT. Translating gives CASSVLTDTQYF.

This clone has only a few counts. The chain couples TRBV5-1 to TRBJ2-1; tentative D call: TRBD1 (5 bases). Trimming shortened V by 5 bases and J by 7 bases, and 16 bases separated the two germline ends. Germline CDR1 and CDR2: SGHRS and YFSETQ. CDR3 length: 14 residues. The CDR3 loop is CASSSRQLPNEQFF. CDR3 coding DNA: TGCGCCAGCAGTTCTCGACAGCTCCCTAATGAGCAGTTCTTC.

The CDR3 region is CAWSRRVSYEQYF. CDR3 in DNA: TGTGCCTGGAGTAGGAGGGTCTCCTACGAGCAGTACTTC. This chain links TRBV30 with TRBJ2-7; D perhaps matches TRBD2 (6 bases). V lost 2 bases to trimming and J lost 0 bases, with 8 bases between them. CDR1 and CDR2 (germline): GTSNPN, SVGIG (reference sequence). The CDR3 covers 13 residues.